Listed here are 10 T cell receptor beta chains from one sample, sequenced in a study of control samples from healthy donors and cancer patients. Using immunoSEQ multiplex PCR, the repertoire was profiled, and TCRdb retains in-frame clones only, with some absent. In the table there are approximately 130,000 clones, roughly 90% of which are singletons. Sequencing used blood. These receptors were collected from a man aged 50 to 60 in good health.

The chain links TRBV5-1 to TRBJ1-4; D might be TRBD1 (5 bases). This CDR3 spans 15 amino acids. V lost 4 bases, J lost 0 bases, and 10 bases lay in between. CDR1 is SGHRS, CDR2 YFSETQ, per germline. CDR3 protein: CASSDRVATNEKLFF. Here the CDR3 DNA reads TGCGCCAGCAGCGACAGAGTAGCAACTAATGAAAAACTGTTTTTT. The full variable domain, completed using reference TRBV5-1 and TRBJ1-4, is KAGVTQTPRYLIKTRGQQVTLSCSPISGHRSVSWYQQTPGQGLQFLFEYFSETQRNKGNFPGRFSGRQFSNSRSEMNVSTLELGDSALYLCASSDRVATNEKLFFGSGTQLSVL.

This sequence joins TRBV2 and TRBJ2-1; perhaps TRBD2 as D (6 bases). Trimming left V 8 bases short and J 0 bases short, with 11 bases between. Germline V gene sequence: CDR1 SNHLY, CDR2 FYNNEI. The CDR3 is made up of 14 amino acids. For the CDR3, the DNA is TGTGCCAGCGGGGGGTCTCCCTCCTACAATGAGCAGTTCTTC. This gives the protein CASGGSPSYNEQFF.

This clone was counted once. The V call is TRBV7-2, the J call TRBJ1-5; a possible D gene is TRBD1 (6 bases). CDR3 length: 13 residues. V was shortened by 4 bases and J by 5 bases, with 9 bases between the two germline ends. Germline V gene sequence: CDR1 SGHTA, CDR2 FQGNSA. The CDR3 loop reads CASSSQGYQPQHF. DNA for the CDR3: TGTGCCAGCAGCTCCCAGGGGTATCAGCCCCAGCATTTT.

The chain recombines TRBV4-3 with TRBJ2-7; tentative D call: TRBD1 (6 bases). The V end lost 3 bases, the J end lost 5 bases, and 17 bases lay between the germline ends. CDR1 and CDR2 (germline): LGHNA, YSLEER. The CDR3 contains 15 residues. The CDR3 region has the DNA TGCGCCAGCAGCCAGGGGGCCGGGTTACGGGACGAGCAGTACTTC. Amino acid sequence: CASSQGAGLRDEQYF.

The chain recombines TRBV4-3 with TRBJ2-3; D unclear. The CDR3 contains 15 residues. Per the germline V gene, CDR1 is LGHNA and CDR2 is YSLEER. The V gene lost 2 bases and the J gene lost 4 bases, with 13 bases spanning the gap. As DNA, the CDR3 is TGCGCCAGCAGCCAAACTCGAGTAGGCGCAGATACGCAGTATTTT. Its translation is CASSQTRVGADTQYF.

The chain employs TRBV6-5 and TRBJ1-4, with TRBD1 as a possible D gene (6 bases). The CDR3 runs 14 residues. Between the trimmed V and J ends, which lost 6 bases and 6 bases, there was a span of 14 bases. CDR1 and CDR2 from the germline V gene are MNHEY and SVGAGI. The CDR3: CASSHGPGDEKLFF. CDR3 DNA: TGTGCCAGCAGCCACGGGCCAGGGGATGAAAAACTGTTTTTT.

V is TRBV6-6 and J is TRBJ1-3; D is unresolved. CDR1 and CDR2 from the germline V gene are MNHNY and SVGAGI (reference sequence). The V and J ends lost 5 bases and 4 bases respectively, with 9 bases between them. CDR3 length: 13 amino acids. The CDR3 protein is CASSRDVGNTIYF. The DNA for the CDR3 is TGTGCCAGCAGTAGGGATGTCGGAAACACCATATATTTT.

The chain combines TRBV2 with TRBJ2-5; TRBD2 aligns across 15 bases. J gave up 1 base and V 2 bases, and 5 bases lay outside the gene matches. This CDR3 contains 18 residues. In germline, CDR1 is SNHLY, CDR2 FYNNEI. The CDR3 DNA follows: TGTGCCAGCAGTGAAATGGGACTAGCGGGGGGCCTCCAAGAGACCCAGTACTTC. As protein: CASSEMGLAGGLQETQYF.

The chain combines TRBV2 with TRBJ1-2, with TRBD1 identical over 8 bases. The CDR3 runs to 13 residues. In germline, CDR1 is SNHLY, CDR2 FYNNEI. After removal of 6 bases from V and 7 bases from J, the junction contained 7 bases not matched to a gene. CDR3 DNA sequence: TGTGCCAGCAGCCCCGGACAGGGAATTGGCTACACCTTC. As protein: CASSPGQGIGYTF.

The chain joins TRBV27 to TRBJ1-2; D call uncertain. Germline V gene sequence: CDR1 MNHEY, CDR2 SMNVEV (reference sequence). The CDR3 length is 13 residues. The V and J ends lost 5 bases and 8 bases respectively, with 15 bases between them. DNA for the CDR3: TGTGCCAGCAGTCCTCTACAAGGCGGGGGCTACACCTTC. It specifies CASSPLQGGGYTF.